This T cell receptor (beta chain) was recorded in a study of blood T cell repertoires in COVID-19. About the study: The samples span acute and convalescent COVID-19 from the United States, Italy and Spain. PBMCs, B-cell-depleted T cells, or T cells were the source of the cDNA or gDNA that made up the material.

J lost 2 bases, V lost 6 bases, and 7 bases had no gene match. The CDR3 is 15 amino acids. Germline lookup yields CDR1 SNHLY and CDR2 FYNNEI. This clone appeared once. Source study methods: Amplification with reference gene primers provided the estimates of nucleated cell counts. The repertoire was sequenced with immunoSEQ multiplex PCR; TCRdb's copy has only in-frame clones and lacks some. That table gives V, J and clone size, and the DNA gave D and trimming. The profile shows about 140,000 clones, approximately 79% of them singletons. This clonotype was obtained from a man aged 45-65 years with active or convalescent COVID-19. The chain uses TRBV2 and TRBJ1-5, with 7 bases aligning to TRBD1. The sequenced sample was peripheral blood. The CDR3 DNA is TGTGCCAGCAGCGACCGAACAGGGGGCAATCAGCCCCAGCATTTT. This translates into CASSDRTGGNQPQHF.